This TCR beta chain is drawn from a study of T-cell reconstitution after alpha-beta-depleted transplantation in children. For TCRbeta, the library was prepared with unique molecular identifiers. TCRdb itself ran the PCR reads through MiXCR, one entry per CDR3 protein. The sample records some 200,000 distinct CDR3 sequences, approximately 9.5% being singletons. V shed 3 bases and J shed 6 bases, with 12 bases lying between them. The CDR3 runs to 14 residues. Germline CDR1 reads SGDLS; CDR2 reads YYNGEE. This clonotype has ten or more counts. The sequence was collected from a human donor who donated a stem cell graft to a child with acute lymphoblastic leukemia. The chain joins TRBV9 to TRBJ2-2; TRBD2 is a possible D gene (5 bases). The source material was PBMCs from the stem cell graft donor, sampled from the stem cell graft. The CDR3 here is CASSGGLPPGELFF. The CDR3 region has the DNA TGTGCCAGCAGCGGAGGACTTCCCCCCGGGGAGCTGTTTTTT.